This T cell receptor (beta chain) was profiled in a study of T-cell memory formation after mild COVID-19 (dated by TCRdb to about 2021). Background for the entire study: TCR sequence clusters from the two donors were found to be largely donor specific. In two donors, T-cell clones that expanded and contracted after mild COVID-19 were followed by sequencing TCRalpha and TCRbeta repertoires longitudinally. The cohort was made up of two young adult volunteers, one female and one male, who were previously healthy.

Concerning this clonotype itself: This receptor's antigen is unknown. Nothing much larger sits one base from this clone, and base qualities are not available.

The CDR1 and CDR2 encoded by the germline V gene (reference sequence) are DFQATT and SNEGSKA. Cut back by 1 base and 5 bases, the V and J ends lie 12 bases apart. The CDR3 has 14 amino acids, counting the end cysteine and phenylalanine. The DNA shown is the 42-base CDR3, in frame from base 1. The sequencing machine was an Illumina NovaSeq 6000. TCRalpha and TCRbeta cDNA libraries were built by 5'RACE with constant-segment primers, adding sample barcodes and unique molecular identifiers. RNA was extracted from every sample with Trizol reagent. The libraries were amplified in two PCR steps, and the second step added a second sample barcode and Illumina TruSeq adapters. Sequencing of the libraries was done on an Illumina NovaSeq, producing 2 x 150 bp paired-end reads. The authors processed their data as follows. With migec v1.2.7, reads were demultiplexed and then collapsed into UMI-guided consensus sequences. With mixcr v2.1.11, UMI consensuses were aligned to TRA and TRB V and J templates and assembled into clonotypes. A clonotype was counted as expanded or contracted only when both edgeR and NoisET called the clonotype significant, with the noise models trained on biological replicates. For edgeR calls, the cutoffs were a false discovery rate-adjusted p below 0.01 and a log2 fold-change threshold of 1. As an exploratory analysis of dynamics, max-normalized trajectories of the 1000 most abundant clonotypes were examined by PCA with hierarchical clustering. Separately sequenced CD4+ and CD8+ repertoires were used to assign a CD4 or CD8 phenotype to each responding clone. The public reads were run again by TCRdb, first through fastp at Q25 and then through MiXCR, and only productive beta chains were kept. Rows matching on CDR3 protein sequence are summarized as one entry with the most common DNA and genes. These V and J calls originate from TCRdb's pipeline instead of the authors' own analysis. This sample holds hundreds of thousands of distinct CDR3 sequences; about 16% were observed only once. In total, the top ten clones hold approximately 3.5% of the sample.

What the work shows at the level of the full study, not this receptor alone: Some responding clones were detected in pre-infection memory, which suggested that pre-existing cross-reactive memory T cells had joined the SARS-CoV-2 response. Clones contracting from day 15 to 85 had balanced CD4/CD8 phenotypes, while a second wave expanding from day 15 to 37 was biased towards CD4+. The study covered only a couple of mild cases, and larger cohorts including severe cases with pre-infection samples were considered necessary. The second-wave clones that peaked on day 37 were not confirmed to be SARS-CoV-2 specific. Contracting CD4+ clones were located mainly in the CM and EM memory subsets, whereas CD8+ clones were found to be enriched in EMRA.

PBMCs were isolated by Ficoll-Paque density gradient centrifugation. The sequencing input was PBMCs or a T cell subset sorted from them (not recorded which). The sequence came from a man aged 18 to 35 who had mild COVID-19 (a few samples of this study predate the infection). The sample titles of this study are shuffled in the database, so cell type and time point are left out; the donor was told from shared clones. Recombination linked TRBV20-1 to TRBJ1-5; 6 matching bases give a weak D call of TRBD1. CDR3 protein: CSARAGVVYQPQHF. The nucleotide sequence reads as follows: TGCAGTGCTAGAGCAGGGGTTGTTTATCAGCCCCAGCATTTT.